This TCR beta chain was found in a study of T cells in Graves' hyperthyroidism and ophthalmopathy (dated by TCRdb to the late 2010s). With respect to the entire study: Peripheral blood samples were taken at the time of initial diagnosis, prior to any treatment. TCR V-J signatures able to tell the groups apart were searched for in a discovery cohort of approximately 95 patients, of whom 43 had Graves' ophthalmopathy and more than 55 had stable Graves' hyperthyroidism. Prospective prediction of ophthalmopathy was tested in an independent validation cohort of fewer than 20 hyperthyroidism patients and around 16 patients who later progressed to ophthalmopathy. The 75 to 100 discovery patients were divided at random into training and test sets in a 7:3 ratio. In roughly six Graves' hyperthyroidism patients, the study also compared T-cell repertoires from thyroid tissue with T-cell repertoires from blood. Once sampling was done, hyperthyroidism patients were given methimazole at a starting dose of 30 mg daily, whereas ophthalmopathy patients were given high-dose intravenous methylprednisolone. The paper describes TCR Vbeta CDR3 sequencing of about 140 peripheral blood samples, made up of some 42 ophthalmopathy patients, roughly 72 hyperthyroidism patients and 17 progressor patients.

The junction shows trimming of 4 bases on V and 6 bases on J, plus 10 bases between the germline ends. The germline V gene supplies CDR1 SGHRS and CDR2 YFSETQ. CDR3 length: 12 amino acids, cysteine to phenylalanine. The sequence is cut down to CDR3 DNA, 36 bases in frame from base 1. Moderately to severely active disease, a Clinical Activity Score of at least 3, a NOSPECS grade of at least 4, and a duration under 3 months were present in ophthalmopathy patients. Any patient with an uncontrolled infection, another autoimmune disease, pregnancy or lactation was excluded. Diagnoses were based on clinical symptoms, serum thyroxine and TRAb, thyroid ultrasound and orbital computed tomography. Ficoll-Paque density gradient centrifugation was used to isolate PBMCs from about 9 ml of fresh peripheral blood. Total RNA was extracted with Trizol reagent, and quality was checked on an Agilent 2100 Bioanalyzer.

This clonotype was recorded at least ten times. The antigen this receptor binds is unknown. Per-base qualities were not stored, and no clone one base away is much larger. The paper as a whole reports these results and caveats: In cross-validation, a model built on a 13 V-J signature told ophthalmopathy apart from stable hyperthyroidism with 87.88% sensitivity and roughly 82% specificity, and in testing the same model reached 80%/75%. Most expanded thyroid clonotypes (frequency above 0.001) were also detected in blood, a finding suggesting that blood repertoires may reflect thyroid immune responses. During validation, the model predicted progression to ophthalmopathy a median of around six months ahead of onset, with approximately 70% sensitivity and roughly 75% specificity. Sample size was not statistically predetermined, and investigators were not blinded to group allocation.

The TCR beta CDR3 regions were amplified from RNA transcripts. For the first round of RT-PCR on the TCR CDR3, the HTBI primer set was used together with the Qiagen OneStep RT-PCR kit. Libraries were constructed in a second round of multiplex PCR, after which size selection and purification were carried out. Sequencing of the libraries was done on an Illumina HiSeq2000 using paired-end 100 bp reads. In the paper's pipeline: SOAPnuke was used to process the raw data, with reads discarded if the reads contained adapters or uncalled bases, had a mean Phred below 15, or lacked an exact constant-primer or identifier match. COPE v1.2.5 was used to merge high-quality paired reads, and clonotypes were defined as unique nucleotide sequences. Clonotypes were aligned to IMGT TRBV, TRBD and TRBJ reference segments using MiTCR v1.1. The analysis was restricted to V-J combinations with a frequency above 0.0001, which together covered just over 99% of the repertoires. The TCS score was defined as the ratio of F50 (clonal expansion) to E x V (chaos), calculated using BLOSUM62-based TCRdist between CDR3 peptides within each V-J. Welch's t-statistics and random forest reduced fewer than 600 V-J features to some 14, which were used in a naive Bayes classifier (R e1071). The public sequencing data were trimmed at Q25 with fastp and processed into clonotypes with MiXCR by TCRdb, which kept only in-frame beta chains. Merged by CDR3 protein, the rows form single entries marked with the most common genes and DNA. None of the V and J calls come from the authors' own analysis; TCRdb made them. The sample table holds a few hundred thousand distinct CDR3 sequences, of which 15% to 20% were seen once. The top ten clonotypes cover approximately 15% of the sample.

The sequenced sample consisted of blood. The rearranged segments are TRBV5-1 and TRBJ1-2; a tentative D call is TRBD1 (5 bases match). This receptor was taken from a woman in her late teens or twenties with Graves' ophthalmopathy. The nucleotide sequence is TGCGCCAGCAGCGCAGGGAGAGATGGCTACACCTTC. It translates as CASSAGRDGYTF.